This paragraph reports one T cell receptor (beta chain). This sample is part of a study of cytomegalovirus exposure and HLA in healthy donors. Whole-study context: Around 180 million T cells yielded 100 million or so unique TCR beta sequences, as an earlier analysis found.

60 Vbeta and 13 Jbeta primers were used in PCR. The repertoire was sequenced with immunoSEQ multiplex PCR; TCRdb's copy has only in-frame clones and lacks some. The sample has approximately 110,000 clones, around 80% seen once. The CDR3 sequence is 15 residues long. V was shortened by 0 bases and J by 5 bases, with 14 bases between the two germline ends. Germline V gene sequence: CDR1 MNHNY, CDR2 SVGAGI (reference sequence). The chain links TRBV6-6 to TRBJ2-7; D may be TRBD2 (5 bases). The TCR sequence derives from a man aged 25 to 40 in good health and CMV-seropositive. Sequencing was done on a sample of PBMCs. The CDR3 sequence is CASSYSRGRVNEQYF. The CDR3 DNA is TGTGCCAGCAGTTACTCACGGGGTCGGGTAAACGAGCAGTACTTC.